What follows are 16 T cell receptor beta chains derived from one specimen sequenced in a study of blood T cell repertoires in COVID-19. TCRdb's table, derived via immunoSEQ multiplex PCR, lists solely in-frame clones and lacks some. The data show roughly 200,000 clones, almost 90% seen once. The sequenced material came from peripheral blood. These receptors came from a man in his late teens or twenties with active or convalescent COVID-19.

The CDR3 is CACMGSLWEQFF. CDR3 bases: TGTGCCTGTATGGGCTCCCTGTGGGAGCAGTTCTTC. The chain carries TRBV19 and TRBJ2-1; D uncertain. CDR1 and CDR2 from the germline V gene are LNHDA and SQIVND (reference sequence). Trimming took off 11 bases at V and 10 bases at J, with 18 bases between the two ends. The CDR3 totals 12 residues.

The chain recombines TRBV4-3 with TRBJ2-7; D perhaps matches TRBD2 (7 bases). CDR3 size: 14 residues. Per germline, CDR1 LGHNA and CDR2 YSLEER. The V end was cut by 0 bases, the J end by 6 bases, with 12 bases between. The CDR3 loop reads CASSQDGGGLEQYF. DNA for the CDR3: TGCGCCAGCAGCCAAGATGGGGGGGGCCTCGAGCAGTACTTC.

The chain links TRBV9 to TRBJ2-3, with D unclear. The CDR3 extends over 13 amino acids. V dropped 3 bases and J dropped 6 bases, with 11 bases sitting between them. CDR1 and CDR2 (germline): SGDLS, YYNGEE. CDR3 sequence: CASSGEVRDTQYF. CDR3 DNA sequence: TGTGCCAGCAGCGGCGAAGTGAGGGATACGCAGTATTTT.

The rearrangement uses TRBV6-2 or TRBV6-3 and TRBJ1-1, with 9 bases lining up with TRBD1. Germline V gives CDR1 MNHEY, CDR2 SVGEGT. The CDR3 consists of 16 residues. V gave up 5 bases and J gave up 4 bases; unmatched junction bases: 11. The DNA for the CDR3 is TGTGCCAGCAGTAGGAATCCGGGACAGGGCTCCACTGAAGCTTTCTTT. Translated: CASSRNPGQGSTEAFF.

The chain is built from TRBV28 and TRBJ1-5; the D gene is possibly TRBD1 (5 bases). Between the trimmed V and J ends, which lost 3 bases and 6 bases, there was a span of 9 bases. This CDR3 region has 13 residues. Per the germline V gene, CDR1 is MDHEN and CDR2 is SYDVKM. The CDR3 sequence is CASSFRGGQPQHF. As DNA, the CDR3 is TGTGCCAGCAGTTTCCGGGGGGGTCAGCCCCAGCATTTT.

The V call is TRBV2, the J call TRBJ2-5; 9 bases map to TRBD2. The germline gives CDR1 SNHLY, CDR2 FYNNEI. This CDR3 has 15 amino acids. The trim removed 2 bases at V and 1 base at J, leaving 2 bases unmatched. As DNA, the CDR3 is TGTGCCAGCAGTGAACTAGCGGGACCCCAAGAGACCCAGTACTTC. Its translation is CASSELAGPQETQYF. Full variable domain (missing parts from reference TRBV2 and TRBJ2-5): EPEVTQTPSHQVTQMGQEVILRCVPISNHLYFYWYRQILGQKVEFLVSFYNNEISEKSEIFDDQFSVERPDGSNFTLKIRSTKLEDSAMYFCASSELAGPQETQYFGPGTRLLVL.

The rearrangement links TRBV10-3 to TRBJ2-7; 11 nucleotides align to TRBD1. Per germline, CDR1 ENHRY and CDR2 SYGVKD. The CDR3 loop spans 15 amino acids. After removal of 6 bases from V and 5 bases from J, the junction contained 9 bases not matched to a gene. In DNA form, the CDR3 reads TGTGCCATCAGCTCACCGGGACAGGGGGACCACGAGCAGTACTTC. It codes for CAISSPGQGDHEQYF.

V gene TRBV28 combines with J gene TRBJ1-6; 10 positions agree with TRBD1. The V gene's germline CDR1 is MDHEN and CDR2 SYDVKM. CDR3 length equals 16 residues. The trim removed 4 bases at V and 7 bases at J, leaving 7 bases unmatched. The CDR3 DNA reads TGTGCCAGCAGTTCCCGGACAGGGGGTAGAAATTCACCCCTCCACTTT. This codes for CASSSRTGGRNSPLHF.

This clone was picked up a small number of times. The chain has TRBV7-9 and TRBJ1-1, with 7 bases fitting TRBD1. The CDR3 runs to 12 residues. Germline V gene data show CDR1 as SEHNR and CDR2 as FQNEAQ (reference sequence). V lost 5 bases, J lost 5 bases, and 2 bases stayed unmatched. The DNA of the CDR3 is TGTGCCAGCAGCCCAGGGGGAACTGAAGCTTTCTTT. It translates to CASSPGGTEAFF.

J is TRBJ1-1 and V is TRBV25-1, with TRBD1 identical over 11 bases. J was trimmed by 10 bases and V by 7 bases; bases with no gene match: 14. The CDR3 extends over 15 amino acids. The germline V gene has CDR1 MGHDK and CDR2 SYGVNS. The CDR3 sequence is CASTMGRTGGTSAFF. CDR3 nucleotides: TGTGCCAGCACCATGGGGCGGACAGGGGGCACCTCAGCTTTCTTT.

CDR3 nucleotides: TGCGCCAGCAGCCCTCAGGGGAACTATGGCTACACCTTC. Its translation: CASSPQGNYGYTF. V and J are TRBV4-1 and TRBJ1-2; D is perhaps TRBD1 (6 bases). CDR1 is MGHRA and CDR2 is YSYEKL in the germline V gene. The CDR3 runs 13 residues. The ends were cut back, 4 bases at V and 2 bases at J, with 8 bases in the middle.

This chain connects TRBV19 to TRBJ2-2; 8 bases are a match to TRBD2. The CDR3 loop spans 17 amino acids. Trimming removed 7 bases from V and 3 bases from J; junction bases left unmatched: 13. Germline values: CDR1 LNHDA, CDR2 SQIVND (reference sequence). Here the CDR3 reads CASTGGAQAVYTGELFF. The DNA for the CDR3 is TGTGCCAGTACCGGGGGGGCACAGGCGGTATACACCGGGGAGCTGTTTTTT.

The chain has TRBV11-2 and TRBJ2-2; weak D call: TRBD1 (5 bases). V lost 3 bases and J 3 bases, leaving 11 bases between the germline ends. Germline CDR1 and CDR2: SGHAT and FQNNGV. This CDR3 has 15 residues. The CDR3 protein is CASSFPDTDTGELFF. The CDR3 nucleotides read TGTGCCAGCAGCTTCCCGGACACCGACACCGGGGAGCTGTTTTTT.

The rearrangement uses TRBV6-1 and TRBJ2-1; TRBD2 might be the D (5 bases). V dropped 3 bases and J dropped 0 bases, with 15 bases sitting between them. The germline CDR1 and CDR2 sequences are MNHNS and SASEGT. The CDR3 is 17 residues long. CDR3 in amino acids: CASSEREPYSSYNEQFF. The CDR3 DNA follows: TGTGCCAGCAGTGAGAGGGAGCCTTATAGCTCCTACAATGAGCAGTTCTTC.

For this clone: This CDR3 is also generated by other DNA sequences in the sample. The CDR3 protein is CASSHGNTEAFF. The CDR3 coding sequence is TGCGCCAGCAGCCACGGGAACACTGAAGCTTTCTTT. This chain links TRBV4-1 with TRBJ1-1; no firm D call. Germline values: CDR1 MGHRA, CDR2 YSYEKL. The CDR3 loop spans 12 amino acids. Deletions cut 3 bases from V and 1 base from J, with 3 bases between.

The V gene is TRBV7-2, the J gene TRBJ1-1; perhaps TRBD1 as D (6 bases). Per germline, CDR1 SGHTA and CDR2 FQGNSA. The CDR3 spans 14 residues. The ends were cut back, 4 bases at V and 5 bases at J, with 14 bases in the middle. The chain's CDR3 is CASSSQGKRTEAFF. CDR3 nucleotide sequence: TGTGCCAGCAGCTCCCAGGGGAAAAGGACTGAAGCTTTCTTT.